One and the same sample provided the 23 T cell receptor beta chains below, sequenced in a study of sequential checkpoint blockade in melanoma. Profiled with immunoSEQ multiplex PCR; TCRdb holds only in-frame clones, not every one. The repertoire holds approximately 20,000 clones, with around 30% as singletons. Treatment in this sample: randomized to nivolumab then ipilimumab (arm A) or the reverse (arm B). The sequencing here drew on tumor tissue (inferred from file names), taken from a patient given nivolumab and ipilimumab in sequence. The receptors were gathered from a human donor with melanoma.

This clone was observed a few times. CDR3 in amino acids: CASSTPEAGSQPQHF. The CDR3 bases are TGTGCCAGCAGTACCCCGGAGGCAGGAAGTCAGCCCCAGCATTTT. The rearrangement uses TRBV28 and TRBJ1-5; D remains unclear. Trimming pared 5 bases from V and 6 bases from J, leaving 17 bases between. Germline V gives CDR1 MDHEN, CDR2 SYDVKM. The CDR3 runs to 15 residues.

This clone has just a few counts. CDR3 sequence reads: CASSYRVAGGPGETQYF. The CDR3 DNA follows: TGTGCCAGCAGTTATCGGGTTGCGGGGGGGCCCGGTGAGACCCAGTACTTC. The V gene is TRBV27, the J gene TRBJ2-5; 9 nucleotides match TRBD2. V lost 4 bases and J lost 5; bases outside the gene matches: 14. The CDR3 has 17 amino acids. Germline V CDR1 and CDR2: MNHEY, SMNVEV (reference sequence).

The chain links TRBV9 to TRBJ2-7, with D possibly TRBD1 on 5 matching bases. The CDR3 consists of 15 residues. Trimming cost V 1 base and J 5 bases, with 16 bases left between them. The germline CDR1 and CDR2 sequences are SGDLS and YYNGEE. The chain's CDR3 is CASSVSTAQGHEQYF. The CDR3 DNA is TGTGCCAGCAGCGTATCGACAGCCCAGGGCCACGAGCAGTACTTC. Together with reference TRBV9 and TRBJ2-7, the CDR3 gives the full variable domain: DSGVTQTPKHLITATGQRVTLRCSPRSGDLSVYWYQQSLDQGLQFLIQYYNGEERAKGNILERFSAQQFPDLHSELNLSSLELGDSALYFCASSVSTAQGHEQYFGPGTRLTVT.

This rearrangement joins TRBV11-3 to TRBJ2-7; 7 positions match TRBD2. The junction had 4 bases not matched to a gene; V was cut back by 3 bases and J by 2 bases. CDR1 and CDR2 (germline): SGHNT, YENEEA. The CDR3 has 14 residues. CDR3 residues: CASSLQGGPYEQYF. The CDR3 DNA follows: TGTGCCAGCAGCTTGCAGGGAGGGCCCTACGAGCAGTACTTC.

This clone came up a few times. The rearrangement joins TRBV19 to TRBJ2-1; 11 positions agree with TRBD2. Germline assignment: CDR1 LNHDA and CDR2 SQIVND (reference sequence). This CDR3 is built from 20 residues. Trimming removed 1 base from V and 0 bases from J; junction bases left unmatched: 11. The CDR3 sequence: CASSIVVRLAGGPSYNEQFF. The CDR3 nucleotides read TGTGCCAGTAGTATAGTAGTCCGGCTAGCGGGAGGCCCCTCCTACAATGAGCAGTTCTTC.

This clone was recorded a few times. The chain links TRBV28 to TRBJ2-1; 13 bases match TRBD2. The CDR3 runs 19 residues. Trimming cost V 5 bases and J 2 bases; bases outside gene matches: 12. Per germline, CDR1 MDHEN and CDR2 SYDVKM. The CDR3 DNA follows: TGTGCCAGCAGTCCCTGGACTAGCGGGGGACGTAACACCTACAATGAGCAGTTCTTC. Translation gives CASSPWTSGGRNTYNEQFF.

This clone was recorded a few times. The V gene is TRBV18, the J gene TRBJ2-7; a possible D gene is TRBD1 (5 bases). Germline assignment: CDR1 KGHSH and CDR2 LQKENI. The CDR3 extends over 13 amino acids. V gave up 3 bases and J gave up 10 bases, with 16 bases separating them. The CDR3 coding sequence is TGTGCCAGCTCACCCCGGCTCGAAGGGGAACAGTACTTC. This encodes CASSPRLEGEQYF.

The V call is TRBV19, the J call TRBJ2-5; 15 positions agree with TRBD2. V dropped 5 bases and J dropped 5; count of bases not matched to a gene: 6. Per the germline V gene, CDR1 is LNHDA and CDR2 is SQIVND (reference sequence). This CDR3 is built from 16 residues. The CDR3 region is CASSFGLAGGLETQYF. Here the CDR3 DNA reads TGTGCCAGTAGTTTCGGACTAGCGGGGGGGCTTGAGACCCAGTACTTC. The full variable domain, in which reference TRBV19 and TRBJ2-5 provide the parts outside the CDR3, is DGGITQSPKYLFRKEGQNVTLSCEQNLNHDAMYWYRQDPGQGLRLIYYSQIVNDFQKGDIAEGYSVSREKKESFPLTVTSAQKNPTAFYLCASSFGLAGGLETQYFGPGTRLLVL.

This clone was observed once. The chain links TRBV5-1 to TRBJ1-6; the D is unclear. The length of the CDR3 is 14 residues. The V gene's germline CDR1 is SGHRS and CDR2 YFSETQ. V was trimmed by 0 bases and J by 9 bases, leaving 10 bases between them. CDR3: CASSLARESSPLHF. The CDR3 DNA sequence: TGCGCCAGCAGCTTGGCTCGCGAGAGTTCACCCCTCCACTTT. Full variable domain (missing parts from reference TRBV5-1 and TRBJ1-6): KAGVTQTPRYLIKTRGQQVTLSCSPISGHRSVSWYQQTPGQGLQFLFEYFSETQRNKGNFPGRFSGRQFSNSRSEMNVSTLELGDSALYLCASSLARESSPLHFGNGTRLTVT.

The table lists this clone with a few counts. The CDR3 nucleotides read TGTGCCAGCAGCCGAATACTGAACACTGAAGCTTTCTTT. Amino acid sequence: CASSRILNTEAFF. The rearrangement joins TRBV28 to TRBJ1-1, with unresolved D. The CDR3 is made up of 13 amino acids. Germline CDR1 reads MDHEN; CDR2 reads SYDVKM. V dropped 6 bases and J dropped 0 bases, with 8 bases sitting between them. The full variable domain, its missing parts supplied by reference TRBV28 and TRBJ1-1, is DVKVTQSSRYLVKRTGEKVFLECVQDMDHENMFWYRQDPGLGLRLIYFSYDVKMKEKGDIPEGYSVSREKKERFSLILESASTNQTSMYLCASSRILNTEAFFGQGTRLTVV.

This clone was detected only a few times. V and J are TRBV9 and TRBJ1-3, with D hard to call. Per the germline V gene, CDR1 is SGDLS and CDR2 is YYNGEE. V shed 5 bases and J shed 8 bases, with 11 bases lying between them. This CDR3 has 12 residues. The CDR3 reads CASSDFVDTIYF. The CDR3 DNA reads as TGTGCCAGCAGTGATTTTGTGGACACCATATATTTT.

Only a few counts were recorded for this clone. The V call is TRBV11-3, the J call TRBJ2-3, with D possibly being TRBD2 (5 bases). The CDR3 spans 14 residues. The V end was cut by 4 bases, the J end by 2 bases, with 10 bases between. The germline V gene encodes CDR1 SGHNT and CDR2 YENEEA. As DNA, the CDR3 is TGTGCCAGCAGCTCCGGACTTGTCACAGATACGCAGTATTTT. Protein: CASSSGLVTDTQYF.

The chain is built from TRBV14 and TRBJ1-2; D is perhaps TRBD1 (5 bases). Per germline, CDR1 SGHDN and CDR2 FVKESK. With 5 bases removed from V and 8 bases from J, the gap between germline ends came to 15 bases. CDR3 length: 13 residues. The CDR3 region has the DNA TGTGCCAGCAGCTCGATACTTGGGGGGGGCTACACCTTC. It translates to CASSSILGGGYTF.

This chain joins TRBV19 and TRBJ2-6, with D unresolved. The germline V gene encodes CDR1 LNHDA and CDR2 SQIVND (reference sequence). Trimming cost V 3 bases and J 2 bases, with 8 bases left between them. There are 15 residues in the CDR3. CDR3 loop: CASSIWDTGANVLTF. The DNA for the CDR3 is TGTGCCAGTAGTATTTGGGATACTGGGGCCAACGTCCTGACTTTC.

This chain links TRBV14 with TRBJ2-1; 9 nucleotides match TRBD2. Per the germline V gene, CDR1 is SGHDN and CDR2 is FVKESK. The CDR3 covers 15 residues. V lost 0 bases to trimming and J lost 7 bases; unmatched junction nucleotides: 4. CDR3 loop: CASSQEAGGRNEQFF. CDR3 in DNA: TGTGCCAGCAGCCAAGAGGCGGGAGGGCGTAATGAGCAGTTCTTC.

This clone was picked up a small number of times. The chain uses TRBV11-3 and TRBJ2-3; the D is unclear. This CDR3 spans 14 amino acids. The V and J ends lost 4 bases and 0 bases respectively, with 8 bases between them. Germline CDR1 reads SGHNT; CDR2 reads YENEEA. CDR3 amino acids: CASSSPGSTDTQYF. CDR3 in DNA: TGTGCCAGCAGCTCCCCCGGGAGCACAGATACGCAGTATTTT.

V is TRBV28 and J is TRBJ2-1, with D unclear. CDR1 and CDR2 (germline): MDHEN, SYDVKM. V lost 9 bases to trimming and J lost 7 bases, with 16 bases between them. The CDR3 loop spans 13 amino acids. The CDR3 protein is CASTKNLLNEQFF. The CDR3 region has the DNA TGTGCCAGTACGAAAAATTTGCTAAATGAGCAGTTCTTC. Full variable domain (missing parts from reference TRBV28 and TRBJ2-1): DVKVTQSSRYLVKRTGEKVFLECVQDMDHENMFWYRQDPGLGLRLIYFSYDVKMKEKGDIPEGYSVSREKKERFSLILESASTNQTSMYLCASTKNLLNEQFFGPGTRLTVL.

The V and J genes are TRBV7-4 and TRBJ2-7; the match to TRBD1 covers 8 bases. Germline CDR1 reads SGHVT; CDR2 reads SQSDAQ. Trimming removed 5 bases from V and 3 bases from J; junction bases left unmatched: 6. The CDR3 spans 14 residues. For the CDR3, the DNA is TGTGCCAGCAGCATCCCGGACAGGGACTACGAGCAGTACTTC. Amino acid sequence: CASSIPDRDYEQYF.

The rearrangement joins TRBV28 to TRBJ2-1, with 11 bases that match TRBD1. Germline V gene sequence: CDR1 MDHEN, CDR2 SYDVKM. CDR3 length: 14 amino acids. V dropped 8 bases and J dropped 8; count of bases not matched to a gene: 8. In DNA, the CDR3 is TGTGCCAGCGATAGGGACAGGGGGGGATATGAGCAGTTCTTC. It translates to CASDRDRGGYEQFF.

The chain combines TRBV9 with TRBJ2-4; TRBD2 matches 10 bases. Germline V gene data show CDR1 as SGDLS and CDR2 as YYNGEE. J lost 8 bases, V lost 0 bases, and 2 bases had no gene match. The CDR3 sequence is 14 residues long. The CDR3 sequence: CASSVGAGGDIQYF. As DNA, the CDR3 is TGTGCCAGCAGCGTAGGAGCGGGAGGGGACATTCAGTACTTC. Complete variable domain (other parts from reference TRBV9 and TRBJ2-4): DSGVTQTPKHLITATGQRVTLRCSPRSGDLSVYWYQQSLDQGLQFLIQYYNGEERAKGNILERFSAQQFPDLHSELNLSSLELGDSALYFCASSVGAGGDIQYFGAGTRLSVL.

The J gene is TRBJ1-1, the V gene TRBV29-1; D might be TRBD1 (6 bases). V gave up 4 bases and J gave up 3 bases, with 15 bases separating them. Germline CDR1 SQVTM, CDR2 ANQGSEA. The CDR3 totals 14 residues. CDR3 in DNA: TGCAGCGTTGGGGCAGGGGTGAGGGACACTGAAGCTTTCTTT. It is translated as CSVGAGVRDTEAFF.

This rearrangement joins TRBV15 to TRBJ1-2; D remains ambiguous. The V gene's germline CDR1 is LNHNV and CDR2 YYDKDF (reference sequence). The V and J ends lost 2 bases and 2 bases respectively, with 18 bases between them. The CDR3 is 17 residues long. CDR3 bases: TGTGCCACCAGCAGACCGGGTAGGGCAGGTGGAAACTATGGCTACACCTTC. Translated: CATSRPGRAGGNYGYTF.

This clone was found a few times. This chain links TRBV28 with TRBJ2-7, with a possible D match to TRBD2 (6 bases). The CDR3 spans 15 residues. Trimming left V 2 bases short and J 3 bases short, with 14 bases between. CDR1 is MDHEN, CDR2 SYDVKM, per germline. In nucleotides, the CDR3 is TGTGCCAGCAGTTTACGGGGCGGGACGATCTACGAGCAGTACTTC. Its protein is CASSLRGGTIYEQYF.